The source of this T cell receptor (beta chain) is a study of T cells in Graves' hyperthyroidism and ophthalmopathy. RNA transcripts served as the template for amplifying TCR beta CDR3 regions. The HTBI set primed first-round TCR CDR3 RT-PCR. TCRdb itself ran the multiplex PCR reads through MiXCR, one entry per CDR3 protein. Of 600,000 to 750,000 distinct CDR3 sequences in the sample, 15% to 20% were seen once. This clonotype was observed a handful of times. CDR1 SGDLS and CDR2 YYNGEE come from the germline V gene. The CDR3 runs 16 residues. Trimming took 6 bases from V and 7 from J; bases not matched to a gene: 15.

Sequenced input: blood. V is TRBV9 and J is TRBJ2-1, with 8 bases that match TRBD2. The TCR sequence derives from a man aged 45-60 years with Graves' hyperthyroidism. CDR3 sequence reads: CASNAESGSWGNEQFF. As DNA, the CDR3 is TGTGCCAGCAACGCCGAAAGCGGGAGTTGGGGAAATGAGCAGTTCTTC.